The clone carrying this TCR beta chain was observed a handful of times. The data are from a study of T-cell memory formation after mild COVID-19. Study details: Clusters of TCRs were largely donor specific.

TCRdb independently ran MiXCR on the 5' RACE reads; one entry per CDR3 protein. This table holds hundreds of thousands of distinct CDR3 sequences, more than 20% found once. This CDR3 is built from 14 residues. Trimming cost V 5 bases and J 4 bases, with 11 bases left between them. In germline, CDR1 is MNHEY, CDR2 SVGAGI. The chain has TRBV6-5 and TRBJ2-2; D call uncertain. The sequenced material came from PBMCs or a T cell subset sorted from them (not recorded which). This TCR derives from a man between 18 and 35 years old who had mild COVID-19 (a few samples of this study predate the infection). Cell type and time point are not known. CDR3 amino acids: CASSIYLGTGELFF. CDR3 in DNA: TGTGCCAGCAGTATCTACCTCGGCACCGGGGAGCTGTTTTTT.